Listed below are T cell receptor beta chains from one sample, sequenced in a study of T cell responses to AZD1222 COVID-19 vaccine. The repertoire was sequenced with immunoSEQ multiplex PCR; TCRdb's copy has only in-frame clones and lacks some. This sample has about 100,000 clones, with 80% to 90% found just once. Sequencing used peripheral blood, obtained on day 0 of AZD1222 vaccination. These receptors all stem from an adult in good health. CDR3s include the opening cysteine and the closing phenylalanine or tryptophan.

J gene,V gene,CDR3 protein
TRBJ2-7,TRBV18,CASSPDNGLGYEQYF
TRBJ2-3,TRBV20-1,CSASLRGRTDTQYF
TRBJ2-7,TRBV12-3/TRBV12-4,CASTRDFYEQYF
TRBJ1-1,TRBV5-6,CASSLDWQGNTEAFF
TRBJ2-7,TRBV7-2,CASSLQRGRSYEQYF
TRBJ1-2,TRBV4-3,CASSQVTGTDYLYGYTF
TRBJ2-5,TRBV5-4,CAISVQRGGETQYF
TRBJ1-1,TRBV24-1,CATSDWTGGRAFF
TRBJ2-1,TRBV4-2,CASSQDTGARESVQFF
TRBJ2-5,TRBV25-1,CASRAQGSQETQYF
TRBJ1-2,TRBV9,CASSVVDIPEGGYTF
TRBJ1-3,TRBV28,CATEPVGSGNTIYF
TRBJ1-4,TRBV3-1/TRBV3-2,CASSQVGTANEKLFF
TRBJ1-3,TRBV28,CASSLWVVSGNTIYF
TRBJ2-1,TRBV4-2,CASSHRGGYNEQFF
TRBJ2-7,TRBV28,CASSTRHTIFSYEQYF
TRBJ2-1,TRBV28,CASDKLAGAYNEQFF
TRBJ2-1,TRBV15,CATSDRRDRLDEQFF
TRBJ1-2,TRBV2,CASSPGVYGYTF
TRBJ1-5,TRBV6-2/TRBV6-3,CASSYSAGGETNQPQHF
TRBJ2-6,TRBV30,CAWSVLGRSGANVLTF
TRBJ2-7,TRBV5-1,CASRGTGNYEQYF
TRBJ1-1,TRBV19,CASSAVRGGNTEAFF
TRBJ1-5,TRBV5-5,CASSFAGGNQPQHF
TRBJ1-3,TRBV23-1,CASSQGRNSGNTIYF
TRBJ1-1,TRBV5-1,CASSLIGRGSTEAFF
TRBJ1-1,TRBV2,CASREKTGDTEAFF
TRBJ2-7,TRBV6-2/TRBV6-3,CASSWGTSVYEQYF
TRBJ2-7,TRBV4-1,CASSQTGGPYEQYF
TRBJ2-6,TRBV5-4,CASSLVGHSSGANVLTF
TRBJ2-2,TRBV11-3,CASSLARNTGELFF
TRBJ2-5,TRBV24-1,CATSDSFSGTGGEETQYF
TRBJ2-7,TRBV18,CASQLSGGQVGEQYF
TRBJ2-7,TRBV20-1,CSVSGLTFGDF
TRBJ1-2,TRBV29-1,CSVGGDTPNYGYTF
TRBJ1-2,TRBV7-9,CASSLAPRQGVYGYTF
TRBJ2-3,TRBV9,CASSVKGGYSSTDTQYF
TRBJ1-1,TRBV28,CASSFWGFGGTEAFF
TRBJ1-5,TRBV19,CASSWDRGGNQPQHF
TRBJ2-3,TRBV5-6,CASSMGTSGSLWVVDTQYF
TRBJ2-7,TRBV28,CASAGTSGSYEQYF
TRBJ1-2,TRBV7-6,CASSLANRGVGGYTF
TRBJ1-2,TRBV18,CASSGSTGHSGEDYTF
TRBJ1-6,TRBV2,CASSDRESSYNSPLHF
TRBJ2-1,TRBV7-9,CASSFLAAYNEQFF
TRBJ2-2,TRBV5-6,CASSLEINTGELFF
TRBJ2-3,TRBV5-4,CASSLDAGGRTDTQYF
TRBJ2-3,TRBV7-3,CASSPGLAGIRTDTQYF
TRBJ1-1,TRBV7-9,CASSLNTRGNTEAFF
TRBJ2-7,TRBV7-9,CASSLAGLAYEQYF
TRBJ1-2,TRBV7-8,CASSLASGAGYYGYTF
TRBJ2-3,TRBV10-2,CASRGLAGVKDTQYF
TRBJ2-2,TRBV6-6,CASSKQSPGELFF
TRBJ2-3,TRBV6-5,CASSYQSGRDTDTQYF
TRBJ1-5,TRBV10-1,CASSDTSNQPQHF
TRBJ2-7,TRBV7-9,CASSLAGPLEQYF
TRBJ1-1,TRBV7-9,CASMTASMNTEAFF
TRBJ2-2,TRBV11-2,CASSLEYSGDAGELFF